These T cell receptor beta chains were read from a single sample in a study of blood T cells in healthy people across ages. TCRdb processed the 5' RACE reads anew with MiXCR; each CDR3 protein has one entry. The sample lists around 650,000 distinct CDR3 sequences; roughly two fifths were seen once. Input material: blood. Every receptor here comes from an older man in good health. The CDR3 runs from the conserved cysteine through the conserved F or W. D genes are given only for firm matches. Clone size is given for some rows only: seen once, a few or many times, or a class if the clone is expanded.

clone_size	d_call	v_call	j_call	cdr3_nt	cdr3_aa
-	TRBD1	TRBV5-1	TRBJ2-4	TGCGCCAGCAGCTACACGACAGGGGGCCTAGAAAACATTCAGTACTTC	CASSYTTGGLENIQYF
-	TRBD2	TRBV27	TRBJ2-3	TGTGCCAGCAGTTTATTTTGGACTAGCGGGGCCCCAGCAGATACGCAGTATTTT	CASSLFWTSGAPADTQYF
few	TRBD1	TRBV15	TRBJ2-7	TGTGCCACCCGGACAGGAACAAGCTCCTACGAGCAGTACTTC	CATRTGTSSYEQYF
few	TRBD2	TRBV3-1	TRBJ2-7	TGTGCCAGCAGCCAAGGGTCGGGGGGACGCTCCTACGAGCAGTACTTC	CASSQGSGGRSYEQYF
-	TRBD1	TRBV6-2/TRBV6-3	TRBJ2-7	TGTGCCAGCAGATGGACAGGCTCCTACGAGCAGTACTTC	CASRWTGSYEQYF
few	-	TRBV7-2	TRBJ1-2	TGTGCCAGCAGCTTAGTAACGAAAGGCTACACCTTC	CASSLVTKGYTF
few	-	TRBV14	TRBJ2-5	TGTGCCAGCGCGATGATAAGGGAGACCCAGTACTTC	CASAMIRETQYF
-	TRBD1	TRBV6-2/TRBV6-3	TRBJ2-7	TGTGCCAGCAGCCACGGCGCCACTAACAGGGGAGAGACCCGGTACTTC	CASSHGATNRGETRYF
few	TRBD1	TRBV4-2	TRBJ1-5	TGTGCCAGCAGCCCAGGGGGCGGGAGTCAGCCCCAGCATTTT	CASSPGGGSQPQHF
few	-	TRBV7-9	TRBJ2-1	TGTGCCAGCAGCTTAGCGGCAAATAATGAGCAGTTCTTC	CASSLAANNEQFF
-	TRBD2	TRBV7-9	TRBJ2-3	TGTGCCAGCAGCTTTCTAGCGGGAGACCTTATGAGCACAGATACGCAGTATTTT	CASSFLAGDLMSTDTQYF
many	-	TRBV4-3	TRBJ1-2	TGCGCCAGCAGCCCAGGACGAGGGGGTTATGGCTACACCTTC	CASSPGRGGYGYTF
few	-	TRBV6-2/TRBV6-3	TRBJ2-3	TGTGCCAGCAGTTACGGTAGCCGGGCAGATACGCAGTATTTT	CASSYGSRADTQYF
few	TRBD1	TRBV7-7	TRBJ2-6	TGTGCTACCACTCGAGGGGGCTCCAACTCTGGGGCCAACGTCCTGACTTTC	CATTRGGSNSGANVLTF
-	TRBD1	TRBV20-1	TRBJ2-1	TGCAGTGCTAGAGATGAGGCAGGGGGCCGATACAATGAGCAGTTCTTC	CSARDEAGGRYNEQFF
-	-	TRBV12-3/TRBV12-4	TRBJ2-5	TGTGCCAGCAGCCTACAGGGCCACGGAGAGACCCAGTACTTC	CASSLQGHGETQYF
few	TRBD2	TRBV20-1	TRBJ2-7	TGCAGTGCTAGATTTGCGGGAGGGCCACACGAGCAGTACTTC	CSARFAGGPHEQYF
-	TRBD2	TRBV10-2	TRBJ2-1	TGCGCCAGCAGGGAGACTAGCCGCTCCTACAATGAGCAGTTCTTC	CASRETSRSYNEQFF
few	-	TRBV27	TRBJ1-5	TGTGCCAGCAGTTTGACAGTATTCAATCAGCCCCAGCATTTT	CASSLTVFNQPQHF
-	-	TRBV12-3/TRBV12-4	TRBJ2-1	TGTGCCAGCAGACAGCGACAGCAGGGGGGGAATGAGCAGTTCTTC	CASRQRQQGGNEQFF
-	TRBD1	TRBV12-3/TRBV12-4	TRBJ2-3	TGTGCCAGCAACCCCAGGGGGTTCGGAGATACGCAGTATTTT	CASNPRGFGDTQYF
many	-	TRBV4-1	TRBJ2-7	TGCGCCAGCAGACGGACCGAGCAATATATGTCCGAGCAGTACTTC	CASRRTEQYMSEQYF
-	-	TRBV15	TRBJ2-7	TGTGCCACCAGCAGAGACGAGCGGGCTTCCTACGAGCAGTACTTC	CATSRDERASYEQYF
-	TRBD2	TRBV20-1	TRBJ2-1	TGCAGTGGCGGCGGGGGAAACTACAATGAGCAGTTCTTC	CSGGGGNYNEQFF
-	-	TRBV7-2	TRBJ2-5	TGTGCCAGCAGCCCAACCCAATCCGACCGGATTGTGTACTTC	CASSPTQSDRIVYF
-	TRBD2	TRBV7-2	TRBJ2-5	TGTGCCAGCAGCCCGTGGACTAGCGGGGGAGAGGAGACCCAGTACTTC	CASSPWTSGGEETQYF
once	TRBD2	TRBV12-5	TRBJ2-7	TGTGCTAGTGGTTCTAGCGGGGGGACCTACGAGCAGTACTTC	CASGSSGGTYEQYF
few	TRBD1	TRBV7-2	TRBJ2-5	TGTGCCAGCAGCTTCCTGGGACAGGGCGAGACCCAGTACTTC	CASSFLGQGETQYF
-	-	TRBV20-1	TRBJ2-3	TGCAGTGCTAGAGATTTATCGACAGCCACAGATACGCAGTATTTT	CSARDLSTATDTQYF
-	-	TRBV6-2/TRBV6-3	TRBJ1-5	TGTGCCAGCAGGACCATCGAGGGAGACAATCAGCCCCAGCATTTT	CASRTIEGDNQPQHF
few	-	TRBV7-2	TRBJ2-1	TGTGCCAGCAGCTTAAGGGACCTAGGAGTCAATGAGCAGTTCTTC	CASSLRDLGVNEQFF
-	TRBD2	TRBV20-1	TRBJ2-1	TGCAGTGCTAGGCTAGCGGGGGCATACAATGAGCAGTTCTTC	CSARLAGAYNEQFF
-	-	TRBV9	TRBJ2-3	TGTGCCAGCAGTGGTGTGGGGGCTACGCAGTATTTT	CASSGVGATQYF
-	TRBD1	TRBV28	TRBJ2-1	TGTGCCAGCAGACGATCCGGGACAGGGAACAATGAGCAGTTCTTC	CASRRSGTGNNEQFF
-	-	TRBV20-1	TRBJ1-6	TGCAGTGCTCTAAGATCGGGTGGTAATTCACCCCTCCACTTT	CSALRSGGNSPLHF
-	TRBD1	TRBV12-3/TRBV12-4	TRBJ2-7	TGTGCCAGCAGTAGACAACAGGGGATCTACGAGCAGTACTTC	CASSRQQGIYEQYF
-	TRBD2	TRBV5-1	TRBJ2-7	TGCGCCAGCAGCTTGGCCGGGACTAGCGGGTCCCGGGTCGTTGACGAGCAGTACTTC	CASSLAGTSGSRVVDEQYF
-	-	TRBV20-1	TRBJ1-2	TGCAGTGCTAGGGACCCCACCCGGACCTATGGCTACACCTTC	CSARDPTRTYGYTF
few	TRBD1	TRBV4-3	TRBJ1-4	TGCGCCAGCAGCCAAGGACAGGGAGGAGTCCTTAATGAAAAACTGTTTTTT	CASSQGQGGVLNEKLFF
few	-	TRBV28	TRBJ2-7	TGTGCCAGCAGTTTGGGTACCCGAAACAGGGTATCCGAGCAGTACTTC	CASSLGTRNRVSEQYF
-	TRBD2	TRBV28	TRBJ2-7	TGTGCCAGCAGGGACGGGGGGGATCACAATGAGCAGTACTTC	CASRDGGDHNEQYF
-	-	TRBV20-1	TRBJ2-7	TGCAGTGCTGGGGCAGCCCCCTACGAGCAGTACTTC	CSAGAAPYEQYF